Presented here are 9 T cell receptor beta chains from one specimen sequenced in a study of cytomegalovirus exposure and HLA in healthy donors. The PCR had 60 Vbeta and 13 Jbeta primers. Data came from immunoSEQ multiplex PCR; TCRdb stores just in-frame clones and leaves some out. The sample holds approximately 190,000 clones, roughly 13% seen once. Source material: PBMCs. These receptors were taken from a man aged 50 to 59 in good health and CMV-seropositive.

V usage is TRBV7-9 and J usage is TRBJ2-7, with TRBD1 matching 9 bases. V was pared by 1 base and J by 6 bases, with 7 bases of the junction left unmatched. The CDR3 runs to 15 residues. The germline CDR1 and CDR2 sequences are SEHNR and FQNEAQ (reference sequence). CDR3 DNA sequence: TGTGCCAGCAGCTTAGGGGACAGGGTAAGCGGCGAGCAGTACTTC. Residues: CASSLGDRVSGEQYF.

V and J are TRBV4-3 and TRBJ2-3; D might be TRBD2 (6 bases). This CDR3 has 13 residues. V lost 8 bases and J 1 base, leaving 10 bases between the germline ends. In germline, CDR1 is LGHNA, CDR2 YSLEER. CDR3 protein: CASSTGGTDTQYF. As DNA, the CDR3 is TGCGCCAGCTCCACGGGGGGCACAGATACGCAGTATTTT.

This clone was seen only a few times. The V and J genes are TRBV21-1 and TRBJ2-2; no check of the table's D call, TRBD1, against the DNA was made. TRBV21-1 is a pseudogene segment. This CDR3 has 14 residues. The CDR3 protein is CASSLTANTGELFF. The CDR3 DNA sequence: TGTGCCAGCAGCTTAACAGCGAACACCGGGGAGCTGTTTTTT.

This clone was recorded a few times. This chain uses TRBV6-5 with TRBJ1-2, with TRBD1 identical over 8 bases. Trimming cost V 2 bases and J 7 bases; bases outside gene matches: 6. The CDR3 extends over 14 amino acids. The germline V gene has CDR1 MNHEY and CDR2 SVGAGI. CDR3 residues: CASSYGRGHGGYTF. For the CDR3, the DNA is TGTGCCAGCAGTTACGGCAGGGGGCATGGTGGCTACACCTTC.

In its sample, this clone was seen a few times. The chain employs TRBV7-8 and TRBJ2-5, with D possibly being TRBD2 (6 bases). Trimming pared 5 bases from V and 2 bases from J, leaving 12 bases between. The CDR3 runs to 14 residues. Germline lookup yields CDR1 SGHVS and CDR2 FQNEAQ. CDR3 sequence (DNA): TGTGCCAGCAGCCCCCGGGACTTTCAAGAGACCCAGTACTTC. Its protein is CASSPRDFQETQYF.

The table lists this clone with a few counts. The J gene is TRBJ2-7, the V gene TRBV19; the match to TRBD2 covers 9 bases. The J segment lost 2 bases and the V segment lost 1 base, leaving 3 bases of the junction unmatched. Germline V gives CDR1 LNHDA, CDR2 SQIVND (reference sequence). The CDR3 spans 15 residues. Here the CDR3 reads CASSIVSGGPYEQYF. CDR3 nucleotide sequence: TGTGCCAGTAGTATAGTAAGCGGGGGGCCCTACGAGCAGTACTTC. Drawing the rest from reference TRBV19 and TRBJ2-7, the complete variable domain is DGGITQSPKYLFRKEGQNVTLSCEQNLNHDAMYWYRQDPGQGLRLIYYSQIVNDFQKGDIAEGYSVSREKKESFPLTVTSAQKNPTAFYLCASSIVSGGPYEQYFGPGTRLTVT.

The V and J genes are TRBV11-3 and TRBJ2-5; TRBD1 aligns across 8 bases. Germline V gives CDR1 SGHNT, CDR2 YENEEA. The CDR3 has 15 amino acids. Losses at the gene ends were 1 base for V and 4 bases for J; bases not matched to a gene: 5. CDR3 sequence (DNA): TGTGCCAGCAGCTTAGCGGCAGGGGGCGGAGAGACCCAGTACTTC. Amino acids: CASSLAAGGGETQYF.

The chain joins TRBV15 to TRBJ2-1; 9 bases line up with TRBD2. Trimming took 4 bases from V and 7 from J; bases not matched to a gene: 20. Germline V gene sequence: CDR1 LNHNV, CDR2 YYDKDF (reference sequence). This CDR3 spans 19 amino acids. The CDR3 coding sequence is TGTGCCACCAGCAAGGGCGGGGGGGTCGGCCCGATTGCAGGGAATGAGCAGTTCTTC. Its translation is CATSKGGGVGPIAGNEQFF.

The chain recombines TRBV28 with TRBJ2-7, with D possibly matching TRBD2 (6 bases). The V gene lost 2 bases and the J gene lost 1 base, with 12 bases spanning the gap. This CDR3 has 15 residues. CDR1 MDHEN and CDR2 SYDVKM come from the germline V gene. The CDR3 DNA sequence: TGTGCCAGCAGTTTAGGGGGGATCCAGTCCTACGAGCAGTACGTC. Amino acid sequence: CASSLGGIQSYEQYV.